The next 18 T cell receptor beta chains were all read from a single sample in a study of chemoradiotherapy in HPV16-positive cancers. Clones were sequenced by immunoSEQ multiplex PCR, and TCRdb holds only the in-frame ones, with some missing. The sample holds roughly 6,100 clones; 60% to 75% are singletons and the top ten take approximately 30%. The source material was tumor tissue, sampled from a patient who underwent chemoradiotherapy. These receptors were obtained from a human donor with HPV-associated anogenital cancer.

The chain employs TRBV4-1 and TRBJ2-7, with D perhaps TRBD2 (6 bases). This CDR3 contains 15 residues. Germline CDR1 MGHRA, CDR2 YSYEKL. V lost 2 bases to trimming and J lost 2 bases, with 13 bases between them. DNA for the CDR3: TGCGCCAGCAGCCAAAGGCTAGCGTACCCCTACGAGCAGTACTTC. Protein: CASSQRLAYPYEQYF.

This clone has a single count. The chain couples TRBV13 to TRBJ2-3; unclear D gene. Trimming took 2 bases from V and 2 from J, leaving 8 bases between them. Per germline, CDR1 PRHDT and CDR2 FYEKMQ (reference sequence). This CDR3 has 14 residues. The CDR3 coding sequence is TGTGCCAGCAGCTTACGCGGCGTCACAGATACGCAGTATTTT. Protein sequence: CASSLRGVTDTQYF. Together with reference TRBV13 and TRBJ2-3, the CDR3 gives the full variable domain: AAGVIQSPRHLIKEKRETATLKCYPIPRHDTVYWYQQGPGQDPQFLISFYEKMQSDKGSIPDRFSAQQFSDYHSELNMSSLELGDSALYFCASSLRGVTDTQYFGPGTRLTVL.

The rearrangement links TRBV7-9 to TRBJ2-1; TRBD1 might be the D (7 bases). The germline CDR1 and CDR2 sequences are SEHNR and FQNEAQ (reference sequence). The CDR3 spans 15 residues. Trimming shortened V by 5 bases and J by 7 bases, and 18 bases separated the two germline ends. Written as DNA, the CDR3 is TGTGCCAGCAGCCGGGCGGCCAGGGGGGAAAATGAGCAGTTCTTC. This gives the protein CASSRAARGENEQFF.

The V gene is TRBV11-2, the J gene TRBJ2-3; no reliable D call. The V gene's germline CDR1 is SGHAT and CDR2 FQNNGV. The V gene lost 3 bases and the J gene lost 6 bases, with 10 bases spanning the gap. The length of the CDR3 is 13 residues. The CDR3 loop reads CASSLGLKDTQYF. The DNA of the CDR3 is TGTGCCAGCAGCTTGGGTCTAAAGGATACGCAGTATTTT.

The rearrangement links TRBV7-6 to TRBJ2-1; 8 bases are a match to TRBD1. CDR1 is SGHVS, CDR2 FNYEAQ, per germline. V lost 5 bases to trimming and J lost 9 bases; unmatched junction nucleotides: 12. The CDR3 is 15 residues long. CDR3 DNA: TGTGCCAGCAGCCACGACAGGGGTTCGCTCGGTGAGCAGTTCTTC. Translating it yields CASSHDRGSLGEQFF.

The chain combines TRBV27 with TRBJ2-7; 7 positions agree with TRBD1. CDR3 length equals 14 residues. V lost 10 bases and J lost 1; bases outside the gene matches: 10. In germline, CDR1 is MNHEY, CDR2 SMNVEV (reference sequence). CDR3 protein: CATATGTESYEQYF. The CDR3 nucleotides are TGTGCCACGGCTACCGGGACAGAATCCTACGAGCAGTACTTC.

A few counts support this clone. The chain's CDR3 is CASSFVRAGEEPQHF. As DNA, the CDR3 is TGTGCCAGCAGTTTTGTTAGGGCAGGAGAAGAGCCCCAGCATTTT. This rearrangement joins TRBV28 to TRBJ1-5, with D hard to call. The CDR3 is 15 amino acids. Germline CDR1 is MDHEN and CDR2 is SYDVKM. The V and J ends lost 3 bases and 8 bases respectively, with 17 bases between them.

This chain joins TRBV7-8 and TRBJ2-7; D uncertain. The germline V gene encodes CDR1 SGHVS and CDR2 FQNEAQ. V was cut by 5 bases and J by 5 bases, with 7 bases left in between. The CDR3 totals 11 residues. Written as DNA, the CDR3 is TGTGCCAGCAGCCTCTACCACGAGCAGTACTTC. Translating gives CASSLYHEQYF.

This clone was picked up a small number of times. J is TRBJ2-7 and V is TRBV9, with TRBD2 matching 10 bases. J was trimmed by 4 bases and V by 0 bases; bases with no gene match: 4. Germline values: CDR1 SGDLS, CDR2 YYNGEE. This CDR3 comprises 15 residues. The CDR3 is CASSVGPSGSYEQYF. The CDR3 DNA reads as TGTGCCAGCAGCGTAGGCCCTAGCGGGAGTTACGAGCAGTACTTC.

J is TRBJ2-5 and V is TRBV27, with a possible D match to TRBD2 (6 bases). V shed 5 bases and J shed 4 bases, with 17 bases lying between them. The CDR3 has 15 amino acids. Looked up from germline, CDR1 is MNHEY and CDR2 is SMNVEV (reference sequence). CDR3 DNA: TGTGCCAGCAGTCCCTCGACTAGTGTAGCAGAGACCCAGTACTTC. Translating gives CASSPSTSVAETQYF.

The chain carries TRBV5-1 and TRBJ2-3; 8 bases map to TRBD1. Trimming removed 1 base from V and 5 bases from J; junction bases left unmatched: 3. Germline V gene data show CDR1 as SGHRS and CDR2 as YFSETQ. The CDR3 consists of 14 residues. The CDR3 sequence: CASSLLRGQDTQYF. In nucleotides, the CDR3 is TGCGCCAGCAGCTTGCTCAGGGGGCAAGATACGCAGTATTTT.

J is TRBJ2-7 and V is TRBV11-3, with TRBD2 as a possible D gene (6 bases). Trimming took off 3 bases at V and 6 bases at J, with 9 bases between the two ends. Germline values: CDR1 SGHNT, CDR2 YENEEA. The CDR3 is 12 residues long. The CDR3 reads CASSFGGPEQYF. As DNA, the CDR3 is TGTGCCAGCAGCTTCGGAGGGCCCGAGCAGTACTTC. Looking up the rest from reference TRBV11-3 and TRBJ2-7 gives the full variable domain: EAGVVQSPRYKIIEKKQPVAFWCNPISGHNTLYWYLQNLGQGPELLIRYENEEAVDDSQLPKDRFSAERLKGVDSTLKIQPAELGDSAVYLCASSFGGPEQYFGPGTRLTVT.

The chain recombines TRBV6-5 with TRBJ2-7; 8 bases line up with TRBD1. Germline values: CDR1 MNHEY, CDR2 SVGAGI. V gave up 5 bases and J gave up 3 bases; unmatched junction bases: 9. The CDR3 covers 15 residues. This chain's CDR3 is CASSPPDRAIYEQYF. CDR3 bases: TGTGCCAGCAGTCCCCCGGACAGGGCCATCTACGAGCAGTACTTC.

This clone was seen a handful of times. The chain recombines TRBV5-1 with TRBJ1-4, with TRBD1 identical over 8 bases. The V gene end was trimmed by 3 bases and the J gene end by 7 bases; junction bases not matched to a gene: 8. Germline V gene sequence: CDR1 SGHRS, CDR2 YFSETQ. The CDR3 covers 15 residues. The CDR3 DNA follows: TGCGCCAGCAGCTCCGGCGACAGGGGTGGTGAAAAACTGTTTTTT. It codes for CASSSGDRGGEKLFF.

This chain uses TRBV29-1 with TRBJ2-7; TRBD1 or TRBD2 may be the D gene (6 bases each). Deletions cut 3 bases from V and 7 bases from J, with 13 bases between. The length of the CDR3 is 12 residues. Germline CDR1 is SQVTM and CDR2 is ANQGSEA. CDR3 region: CSVDPGGREQYF. Written as DNA, the CDR3 is TGCAGCGTTGACCCTGGGGGGCGTGAGCAGTACTTC.

The genes are TRBV7-8 and TRBJ1-1; 7 bases are a match to TRBD1. The trim removed 7 bases at V and 5 bases at J, leaving 16 bases unmatched. CDR1 is SGHVS and CDR2 is FQNEAQ in the germline V gene. This CDR3 is built from 16 residues. This CDR3 is CASTPRGPGRMTEAFF. Here the CDR3 DNA reads TGTGCCAGCACTCCGAGGGGGCCGGGACGGATGACTGAAGCTTTCTTT. Supplemented by reference TRBV7-8 and TRBJ1-1, the full variable domain reads GAGVSQSPRYKVAKRGQDVALRCDPISGHVSLFWYQQALGQGPEFLTYFQNEAQLDKSGLPSDRFFAERPEGSVSTLKIQRTQQEDSAVYLCASTPRGPGRMTEAFFGQGTRLTVV.

J is TRBJ2-2 and V is TRBV30; TRBD1 agrees at 10 bases. V lost 3 bases, J lost 5 bases, and 6 bases stayed unmatched. The CDR3 is 15 amino acids. Germline assignment: CDR1 GTSNPN and CDR2 SVGIG (reference sequence). DNA of the CDR3: TGTGCCTGGAGGCCGGGACAGGGGCTTACCGGGGAGCTGTTTTTT. Translation gives CAWRPGQGLTGELFF.

The J gene is TRBJ1-3, the V gene TRBV2; no firm D call. V was clipped by 2 bases and J by 4 bases, with 12 bases between them. Looked up from germline, CDR1 is SNHLY and CDR2 is FYNNEI. The CDR3 is 15 residues long. The DNA of the CDR3 is TGTGCCAGCAGTGAATTTTCGGTCGGAGGAAACACCATATATTTT. It translates to CASSEFSVGGNTIYF. Looking up the rest from reference TRBV2 and TRBJ1-3 gives the full variable domain: EPEVTQTPSHQVTQMGQEVILRCVPISNHLYFYWYRQILGQKVEFLVSFYNNEISEKSEIFDDQFSVERPDGSNFTLKIRSTKLEDSAMYFCASSEFSVGGNTIYFGEGSWLTVV.